This entry describes one T cell receptor (beta chain). Its antigen target is currently unknown. No base-level quality is on record; no much larger clone is a single base apart. The protocol used for the library was the immunoSEQ multiplex PCR assay. For the multiplex PCR, a mixture combining 60 forward primers for TCR Vbeta segments and 13 reverse primers for TCR Jbeta segments was used. A multiplex PCR assay on genomic DNA amplified the CDR3 region of rearranged TCR beta genes. The Illumina HiSeq System was used to sequence the amplified TCR beta libraries as 87-base-pair reads. The authors processed their data as follows. Across the 670 or so repertoires, a later analysis counted some 80 million unique TCR beta chains, around 11 million of which were shared by at least two donors. Raw reads were error-corrected and collapsed into unique sequences by a nearest-neighbor algorithm in which closely related sequences were merged to remove PCR and sequencing errors. CDR3 sequences were aligned to IMGT reference sequences to assign V, D and J gene segments. Each retained sequence needed at least a six-nucleotide match to both a V gene segment and a J gene segment. Rearrangements were classified as productive when the CDR3 lacked stop codons and remained in frame with V and J, and all other rearrangements were classified as non-productive. Following IMGT convention, CDR3 was defined as the stretch from the second conserved V-encoded cysteine up to the conserved J-encoded phenylalanine. In an earlier analysis of more than 550 of the donors, sequences lacking an unambiguous match to a single V gene segment were excluded. An earlier analysis of just under 600 of the donors called V segments functional above 56.7% productive rearrangements and segregating when the between-donor standard deviation exceeded 5%. To diagnose cytomegalovirus status from the catalog of TCR beta chain sequences, a statistical classification framework was built. A later analysis assigned V and J genes by comparing TCR nucleotide sequences with IMGT/GENE-DB human TR gene sequences. A later analysis assigned CDR3 sequences and most-parsimonious VDJ recombination scenarios with the TCRdist pipeline. In a later analysis, every TCR beta chain was defined by the combination of its CDR3 amino acid sequence and its V-gene family, and reads without a unique V-gene family were dropped. A later analysis removed roughly 590 highly shared, low-generation-probability nucleotide sequences to deal with suspected cross-contamination and a sequencing artifact. In a later analysis, a clonal expansion index for each public chain was calculated from normalized within-repertoire ranks of inferred template counts. A later analysis computed generation probabilities with a VDJ recombination model fitted to out-of-frame rearrangements, and checked the results against IGoR. A later analysis scored TCR-TCR, TCR-HLA and TCR-CMV co-occurrence with hypergeometric tests, applying a repertoire-size bias correction to TCR pairs. A later analysis estimated false discovery rates by permuting HLA or CMV assignments 20 times. In a later analysis, co-occurring TCRs were grouped using DBSCAN, and TCRdist sequence similarity was added for clustering within HLA-allele-positive subsets. For co-occurrence clustering, repertoires with fewer than 30,000 or more than 120,000 public chains were excluded, along with five repertoires with anomalous nucleotide sharing. TCRdb stores this immuneACCESS table with in-frame sequences only. Part of the clones is absent; in the studies checked, under half of the shortfall reflects unresolved V genes, and no reason is known for the rest. V and J calls and clone size are those listed in that table; D and trimming were worked out from the DNA. Counted in this sample were under 200,000 clones; around 83% of them appeared once. Of the sample, 5% to 7.5% falls within the top ten clones.

In total, 500 to 700 healthy bone marrow donors made up the cohort. All cohort members were sampled while nominally healthy, although unrecorded immune exposures were likely present. The donor tested CMV seropositive and was one of the 289 seropositive cohort members. A peripheral blood sample was provided by each donor, and peripheral blood mononuclear cells were used for TCR beta sequencing. The Qiagen DNeasy Blood Extraction Kit was used to extract genomic DNA from the blood cell samples. The data stem from a study of cytomegalovirus exposure and HLA in healthy donors (dated by TCRdb to about 2017). As for the study more broadly: According to an earlier analysis of a few hundred of the donors, about 190 million T cells yielded 95 million to 140 million unique TCR beta sequences and about 300 Gb of sequence data. Approximately 300 gigabases of sequencing data and 80 million or so unique TCR sequences were included in an early release covering about 700 HLA-typed donors. Of the roughly 420 genotyped donors, over 80% were placed in the genetic ancestry cluster associated with self-reported Caucasian donors. The study was designed to test whether signatures of past pathogen exposure could be identified by cataloging public T cell receptors. Using immunosequencing, the study profiled T cell repertoires from approximately 700 subjects and related those repertoires to cytomegalovirus serostatus. Besides the first cohort of about 730 subjects, a separate validation cohort made up of 120 different subjects was used. High-throughput TCR immunosequencing, statistical association of individual TCRs with disease status, and machine learning were combined to predict cytomegalovirus infection status. To study patterns of TCR occurrence, a later analysis re-analyzed previously published TCR beta repertoires from several hundred donors and added high-resolution HLA genotyping. In the later analysis, no new phenotypic data were used to find candidate immune exposures; instead, reliance was placed on TCR beta sequences and their occurrence across donors. An earlier analysis of a few hundred of the donors applied high-throughput TCR beta sequencing to assess whether each TCR beta V gene segment acted as functional or pseudogenic. Alongside the repertoire data, information on donor age, sex, ethnicity and CMV serostatus was compiled. A later genetic analysis took genome-wide SNP genotypes for about three fifths of the 666 donors and used that subset as a discovery cohort. Every repertoire in the discovery cohort had been generated on one and the same sequencing platform. HLA typing included class I and class II loci at four-digit resolution. The number of donors typed differed by locus, with 629-630 for A, B, C, DRB1 and DQB1, roughly 520 for DQA1, 600 to 610 for DPA1, and under 490 for DPB1. Roughly five DR-DQ haplotypes were handled as single units for association and clustering, since linkage in the cohort was strong. On average, 235,054 unique TCR beta nucleotide sequences were sequenced per donor among roughly 430 genotyped donors of the cohort, with 15% to 20% of those sequences being non-productive.

Study-level results and caveats: The classifier was reported to diagnose cytomegalovirus status with high specificity and sensitivity in both the original and validation cohorts. According to a later analysis, most CMV-associated TCR beta chains appeared to be HLA-restricted, and the HLA associations seemed to be driven largely by CMV exposure. Assigning TCR associations to individual alleles was difficult when HLA alleles, especially DR and DQ, strongly co-occurred. Immune exposure information for the cohort was limited to CMV serostatus. A further reported finding was that TCR beta sequences accurately predicted the HLA-A and HLA-B alleles for most subjects in the first cohort. A later analysis associated 17,000 or so TCR beta sequences with specific HLA alleles at a false discovery rate of 0.05. In a later genetic analysis, a missense DCLRE1C variant was associated with V-gene and J-gene trimming of TCR beta chains, and the association was replicated in an independent cohort. A later analysis found that TCR association rates varied across HLA loci, with DRB1 alleles showing the most associated TCRs and HLA-C alleles the fewest. The presence/absence analyses assumed that sequencing depth was roughly uniform across donors, and that assumption may not be true. Some IMGT-functional V segments, including TRBV6-2 and TRBV6-3, could not be distinguished by the 87-base-pair reads and were therefore excluded. A later analysis found that HLA-associated TCR beta chains were more clonally expanded and had lower generation probabilities than equally common non-associated chains. Linkage disequilibrium might explain the correlated functional status among segregating V segments, but an unknown experimental factor could not be excluded. The authors suggested that the approach could potentially be extended to other disease states and immunological phenotypes. According to a later analysis, parvovirus B19, influenza, CMV and Epstein-Barr virus appeared linked to several top co-occurrence clusters. A cluster of highly shared sequence variants was judged likely to represent a technical artifact of the sequencing pipeline. An earlier analysis of 450 to 750 of the donors showed that most TCR beta V segments appeared in productive rearrangements either about 87% or about 30% of the time, which broadly matched IMGT annotations. In vitro tests confirmed that a few of the cytomegalovirus-associated TCR beta chains recognize cytomegalovirus antigens. Only TCR beta chains were sequenced in this cohort, and the absence of alpha or paired-chain data limited detectable features. Because HLA typing was missing for some donors at each locus, association tests included only the typed subset. About 15 rarely observed V segments, including chromosome 9 orphons, were excluded from the earlier analysis of several hundred of the donors because counts were too low. Across donors, most TCR sequences were observed very rarely, whereas some public TCRs were present in many individuals. In the study, some 160 TCR beta chains were listed as associated with cytomegalovirus. In a later genetic analysis, fewer N-insertions in productive TCRs were reported among donors in an Asian-associated ancestry cluster than the roughly 700-donor mean.

The germline V and J ends show losses of 6 bases and 6 bases respectively, and no gene match explains 5 bases of the junction. The germline V gene (reference sequence) provides CDR1 LNHDA and CDR2 SQIVND. The CDR3 runs 13 residues from the cysteine to the phenylalanine. Only the CDR3 part of the read is kept: 39 bases, read in frame from the first base. The sequencing sample was made of PBMCs. The sequence links TRBV19 to TRBJ1-2, and 9 junctional nucleotides match TRBD1. This receptor was identified in a middle-aged man in good health and CMV-seropositive. The encoded CDR3 is CASSKRQGDGYTF. In nucleotides, the sequence is TGTGCCAGTAGCAAAAGACAGGGGGATGGCTACACCTTC. With the portions outside the CDR3 filled from the reference TRBV19 and TRBJ1-2 genes, the complete variable region becomes DGGITQSPKYLFRKEGQNVTLSCEQNLNHDAMYWYRQDPGQGLRLIYYSQIVNDFQKGDIAEGYSVSREKKESFPLTVTSAQKNPTAFYLCASSKRQGDGYTFGSGTRLTVV.